The next 15 T cell receptor beta chains were all read from a single sample in a study of Ad26.COV2.S vaccination and SARS-CoV-2 variants. Sample treatment: 19 received Ad26.COV2.S at low or high dose, single or two shots; 5 received placebo; per-sample allocation not given. Sampling occurred on day 63 after the first vaccine or placebo injection. The method was immunoSEQ multiplex PCR; TCRdb's version includes in-frame clones alone and lacks a portion of them. The table includes around 420,000 clones, roughly 90% detected once. Sequences were derived from peripheral blood, sampled in a trial of Ad26.COV2.S vaccine versus placebo. These receptors were collected from a person aged 18-65 years who received the Ad26.COV2.S COVID-19 vaccine or a placebo.

This sequence joins TRBV7-2 and TRBJ2-2; D possibly matches TRBD1 or TRBD2 (5 bases each). Trimming took off 5 bases at V and 3 bases at J, with 19 bases between the two ends. Looked up from germline, CDR1 is SGHTA and CDR2 is FQGNSA. The CDR3 sequence is 17 residues long. Here the CDR3 DNA reads TGTGCCAGCAGCCCCCTAGCCCTGGGACGTTACACCGGGGAGCTGTTTTTT. Amino acid sequence: CASSPLALGRYTGELFF. Full variable domain (rest looked up from reference TRBV7-2 and TRBJ2-2): GAGVSQSPSNKVTEKGKDVELRCDPISGHTALYWYRQSLGQGLEFLIYFQGNSAPDKSGLPSDRFSAERTGGSVSTLTIQRTQQEDSAVYLCASSPLALGRYTGELFFGEGSRLTVL.

This clone was observed a handful of times. This CDR3 is CAWSGGSSYNEQFF. The DNA of the CDR3 is TGTGCCTGGAGTGGGGGCAGCTCCTACAATGAGCAGTTCTTC. The rearrangement links TRBV30 to TRBJ2-1; D perhaps matches TRBD1 (5 bases). The ends were cut back, 1 base at V and 0 bases at J, with 7 bases in the middle. This CDR3 is built from 14 residues. Germline CDR1 reads GTSNPN; CDR2 reads SVGIG (reference sequence).

This chain joins TRBV4-3 and TRBJ2-7; 9 nucleotides match TRBD2. CDR3 length equals 14 residues. The V gene end was trimmed by 7 bases and the J gene end by 2 bases; junction bases not matched to a gene: 6. Germline loops: CDR1 LGHNA, CDR2 YSLEER. The CDR3 bases are TGCGCCAGCACTCCGGGACTAGCCGCCTACGAGCAGTACTTC. It encodes CASTPGLAAYEQYF.

The genes are TRBV6-2 or TRBV6-3 and TRBJ2-3; the D gene is possibly TRBD2 (5 bases). This CDR3 is 15 amino acids long. V lost 6 bases to trimming and J lost 0 bases, with 13 bases between them. In germline, CDR1 is MNHEY, CDR2 SVGEGT. In nucleotides, the CDR3 is TGTGCCAGCAGCCCTTCCCGGACTAGCACAGATACGCAGTATTTT. Protein product: CASSPSRTSTDTQYF.

This chain uses TRBV2 with TRBJ2-3; D tentatively fits TRBD1 or TRBD2 (6 bases each). This CDR3 is built from 17 residues. The ends were cut back, 4 bases at V and 2 bases at J, with 19 bases in the middle. The germline CDR1 and CDR2 sequences are SNHLY and FYNNEI. The CDR3 region is CASSGGVGTPSTDTQYF. DNA of the CDR3: TGTGCCAGCAGTGGGGGGGTAGGGACACCTTCCACAGATACGCAGTATTTT.

V and J are TRBV18 and TRBJ1-4; TRBD1 matches 8 bases. After removal of 6 bases from V and 3 bases from J, the junction contained 6 bases not matched to a gene. This CDR3 comprises 15 residues. From germline, CDR1 is KGHSH and CDR2 LQKENI. CDR3 amino acids: CASSQRQGPNEKLFF. DNA of the CDR3: TGTGCCAGCTCTCAAAGACAGGGGCCTAATGAAAAACTGTTTTTT.

The chain combines TRBV5-5 with TRBJ2-7, with a tentative D call TRBD1 (5 bases). Looked up from germline, CDR1 is SGHKS and CDR2 is YYEKEE (reference sequence). CDR3 length: 15 residues. V lost 0 bases and J lost 6, with 16 bases in between. CDR3 residues: CASSLDGREVREQYF. CDR3 DNA sequence: TGTGCCAGCAGCTTGGATGGCAGGGAAGTGCGCGAGCAGTACTTC.

The chain uses TRBV6-1 and TRBJ2-2; D unresolved. CDR3 size: 11 residues. The V gene lost 5 bases and the J gene lost 9 bases, with 7 bases spanning the gap. From germline, CDR1 is MNHNS and CDR2 SASEGT. The CDR3 sequence is CASSFSRELFF. The CDR3 coding sequence is TGTGCCAGCAGTTTCTCACGGGAGCTGTTTTTT.

The V gene is TRBV6-5, the J gene TRBJ1-2, with D perhaps matching TRBD1 (6 bases). V dropped 5 bases and J dropped 7 bases, with 11 bases sitting between them. The germline V gene encodes CDR1 MNHEY and CDR2 SVGAGI. The CDR3 consists of 12 residues. Written as DNA, the CDR3 is TGTGCCAGCAGTAGGGGGACTAGTGGCTACACCTTC. Its translation: CASSRGTSGYTF.

The chain has TRBV4-1 and TRBJ2-5; no clear D gene. Germline lookup yields CDR1 MGHRA and CDR2 YSYEKL. The CDR3 runs to 16 residues. V shed 1 base and J shed 2 bases, with 14 bases lying between them. CDR3 bases: TGCGCCAGCAGCCAAGGGAAGGCCACCTCGCAAGAGACCCAGTACTTC. Translating gives CASSQGKATSQETQYF.

This chain joins TRBV5-6 and TRBJ2-5, with unresolved D. The V end was cut by 0 bases, the J end by 4 bases, with 10 bases between. This CDR3 has 14 amino acids. In germline, CDR1 is SGHDT, CDR2 YYEEEE. The chain's CDR3 is CASSLVIPPETQYF. DNA for the CDR3: TGTGCCAGCAGCTTGGTTATACCCCCAGAGACCCAGTACTTC.

This chain connects TRBV21-1 to TRBJ2-7; TRBD1 is taken as the D call from the table, unchecked against the DNA. TRBV21-1 is tagged as a pseudogene. This CDR3 contains 14 residues. As DNA, the CDR3 is TGTGCCAGCAGCAACAGGGGATGGCCCTACGAGCAGTACTTC. This gives the protein CASSNRGWPYEQYF.

The chain joins TRBV4-1 to TRBJ2-7; 7 bases fit TRBD1. Germline lookup yields CDR1 MGHRA and CDR2 YSYEKL. There are 13 residues in the CDR3. Germline trimming cut 4 bases from V and 3 bases from J; bases unmatched to any gene: 3. CDR3 loop: CASSPRTGYEQYF. DNA of the CDR3: TGCGCCAGCAGCCCGAGGACAGGCTACGAGCAGTACTTC.

J is TRBJ2-2 and V is TRBV5-6; unclear D gene. Trimming took 2 bases from V and 4 from J, leaving 15 bases between them. The germline V gene encodes CDR1 SGHDT and CDR2 YYEEEE. CDR3 size: 16 residues. Written as DNA, the CDR3 is TGTGCCAGCAGCTTTAGCCTTAACCCGGCCACCGGGGAGCTGTTTTTT. The encoded protein is CASSFSLNPATGELFF.

The chain couples TRBV4-2 to TRBJ1-3; TRBD1 might be the D (5 bases). CDR3 length: 15 amino acids. V was clipped by 3 bases and J by 4 bases, with 13 bases between them. Germline CDR1 is LGHNA and CDR2 is YNFKEQ. CDR3 sequence: CASSQNRDLGNTIYF. The CDR3 DNA reads as TGTGCCAGCAGCCAGAACCGGGACTTGGGAAACACCATATATTTT.